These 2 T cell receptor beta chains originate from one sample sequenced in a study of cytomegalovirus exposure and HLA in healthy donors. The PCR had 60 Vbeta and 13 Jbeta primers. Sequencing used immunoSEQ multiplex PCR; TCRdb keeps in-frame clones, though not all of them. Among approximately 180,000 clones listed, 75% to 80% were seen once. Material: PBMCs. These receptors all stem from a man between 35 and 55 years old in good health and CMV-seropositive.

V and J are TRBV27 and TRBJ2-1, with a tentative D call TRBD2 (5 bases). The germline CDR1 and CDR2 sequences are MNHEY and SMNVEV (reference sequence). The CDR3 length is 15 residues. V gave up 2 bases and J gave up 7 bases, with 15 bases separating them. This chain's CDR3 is CASSLHRGSSNEQFF. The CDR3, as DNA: TGTGCCAGCAGTTTACATAGAGGGTCGTCGAATGAGCAGTTCTTC.

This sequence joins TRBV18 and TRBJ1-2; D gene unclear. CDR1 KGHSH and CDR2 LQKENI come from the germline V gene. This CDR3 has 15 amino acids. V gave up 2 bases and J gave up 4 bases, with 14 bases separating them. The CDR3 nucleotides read TGTGCCAGCTCACCAACCGGGGAATTTTTCTATGGCTACACCTTC. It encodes CASSPTGEFFYGYTF.